The TCR beta chain described here comes from a study of blood T cell repertoires in COVID-19. V gave up 0 bases and J gave up 0 bases; unmatched junction bases: 4. This CDR3 comprises 16 residues. Germline V CDR1 and CDR2: SGHRS, YFSETQ. Sequencing was performed with immunoSEQ multiplex PCR; in TCRdb, only in-frame clones are kept and a portion is missing. The profile covers 210,000 or so clones, with about 90% appearing a single time and roughly 0.56% taken by the ten largest. The sequencing sample was made of peripheral blood. The receptor comes from a man aged 50 to 60 with acute or convalescent COVID-19. The V and J genes are TRBV5-1 and TRBJ2-3; 7 bases fit TRBD2. CDR3 nucleotides: TGCGCCAGCAGCTTGGAGCCTAGCGGTAGCACAGATACGCAGTATTTT. The encoded protein is CASSLEPSGSTDTQYF. The variable domain in full, completed from reference TRBV5-1 and TRBJ2-3, reads KAGVTQTPRYLIKTRGQQVTLSCSPISGHRSVSWYQQTPGQGLQFLFEYFSETQRNKGNFPGRFSGRQFSNSRSEMNVSTLELGDSALYLCASSLEPSGSTDTQYFGPGTRLTVL.